The 15 T cell receptor beta chains reported below all come from one sample, sequenced in a study of T cell repertoires in cytomegalovirus infection. These receptors' antigens are unknown. TCRdb recomputed calls from the reads with MiXCR, one row per CDR3 protein. The sample contains 550,000 to 850,000 distinct CDR3 sequences, roughly 33% of which appear only once. Material: cultured PBMCs, obtained from culture after CMV antigen stimulation. The source is a human donor in good health (CMV status not recorded). Some clones in this sample may be carry-over from other donors' samples.

This clonotype has just a few counts. The chain joins TRBV7-2 to TRBJ2-2, with D hard to call. Germline V gives CDR1 SGHTA, CDR2 FQGNSA. The germline V and J ends were trimmed by 1 base and 6 bases, with 15 bases remaining between them. The CDR3 has 16 residues. This CDR3 reads CASSLEGRVMSGELFF. As DNA, the CDR3 is TGTGCCAGCAGCTTAGAAGGGCGAGTTATGTCCGGGGAGCTGTTTTTT. Supplemented by reference TRBV7-2 and TRBJ2-2, the full variable domain reads GAGVSQSPSNKVTEKGKDVELRCDPISGHTALYWYRQSLGQGLEFLIYFQGNSAPDKSGLPSDRFSAERTGGSVSTLTIQRTQQEDSAVYLCASSLEGRVMSGELFFGEGSRLTVL.

There are a few counts of this clonotype. V is TRBV7-6 and J is TRBJ1-2, with 10 bases matching TRBD1. Looked up from germline, CDR1 is SGHVS and CDR2 is FNYEAQ. This CDR3 comprises 14 residues. V gave up 5 bases and J gave up 8 bases; unmatched junction bases: 8. CDR3 coding DNA: TGTGCCAGCAGCACCTGGGACAGGGGAGACGGCTACACCTTC. Translated, it gives CASSTWDRGDGYTF. Full variable domain (remainder filled in from reference TRBV7-6 and TRBJ1-2): GAGVSQSPRYKVTKRGQDVALRCDPISGHVSLYWYRQALGQGPEFLTYFNYEAQQDKSGLPNDRFSAERPEGSISTLTIQRTEQRDSAMYRCASSTWDRGDGYTFGSGTRLTVV.

The rearrangement joins TRBV4-1 to TRBJ1-1; D is possibly TRBD1 (5 bases). The CDR3 extends over 21 amino acids. Germline V gives CDR1 MGHRA, CDR2 YSYEKL. Trimming pared 0 bases from V and 3 bases from J, leaving 29 bases between. The CDR3 DNA reads TGCGCCAGCAGCCAAGAAGGTCGCGGGGGTCTGCCCTTGTTCGGGTACACTGAAGCTTTCTTT. This sequence encodes CASSQEGRGGLPLFGYTEAFF.

In this sample, this clonotype turned up a few times. The rearrangement uses TRBV6-2 or TRBV6-3 and TRBJ2-1, with D perhaps being TRBD1 or TRBD2 (5 bases each). Germline CDR1 MNHEY, CDR2 SVGEGT. V dropped 5 bases and J dropped 6 bases, with 23 bases sitting between them. The CDR3 has 17 residues. CDR3 DNA: TGTGCCAGCAGTCCAACGAGGGGAAGGGACCGCACCAATGAGCAGTTCTTC. Amino acid sequence: CASSPTRGRDRTNEQFF.

Notes on this clonotype: One end of the junction does not line up with germline, which may come from a read error. The chain is built from TRBV6-1 and TRBJ1-5; no clear D. This CDR3 spans 19 amino acids. Looked up from germline, CDR1 is MNHNS and CDR2 is SASEGT. The DNA for the CDR3 is TGTGCCAGCAGCGAAGTTAGGCCCCCCCCACACGAGCTCAATCAGCCCCAGCATTTT. Its protein product is CASSEVRPPPHELNQPQHF.

The table lists this clonotype with a few counts. The chain combines TRBV7-8 with TRBJ1-5; the D is unclear. The CDR3 extends over 17 amino acids. The germline CDR1 and CDR2 sequences are SGHVS and FQNEAQ. V was clipped by 5 bases and J by 0 bases, with 17 bases between them. This chain's CDR3 is CASSKAGRLNSNQPQHF. In nucleotides, the CDR3 is TGTGCCAGCAGCAAAGCAGGACGGCTGAATAGCAATCAGCCCCAGCATTTT.

The J gene is TRBJ1-1, the V gene TRBV7-9; TRBD1 agrees at 7 bases. The length of the CDR3 is 16 residues. V was pared by 4 bases and J by 0 bases, with 8 bases of the junction left unmatched. CDR1 and CDR2 (germline): SEHNR, FQNEAQ (reference sequence). The CDR3 DNA reads TGTGCCAGCAGCTCGCCCACCGGGACAGTGAACACTGAAGCTTTCTTT. It translates to CASSSPTGTVNTEAFF.

This chain links TRBV7-2 with TRBJ2-1; no firm D call. The V end was cut by 11 bases, the J end by 6 bases, with 8 bases between. Germline V lookup: CDR1 SGHTA, CDR2 FQGNSA. This CDR3 region has 10 residues. In DNA, the CDR3 is TGTGCCTCGGCGGTCAATGAGCAGTTCTTC. Its protein product is CASAVNEQFF. Full variable domain (rest looked up from reference TRBV7-2 and TRBJ2-1): GAGVSQSPSNKVTEKGKDVELRCDPISGHTALYWYRQSLGQGLEFLIYFQGNSAPDKSGLPSDRFSAERTGGSVSTLTIQRTQQEDSAVYLCASAVNEQFFGPGTRLTVL.

This chain links TRBV4-1 with TRBJ1-6, with D unresolved. Deletions cut 0 bases from V and 10 bases from J, with 22 bases between. CDR1 and CDR2 from the germline V gene are MGHRA and YSYEKL. The CDR3 sequence is 18 residues long. CDR3 nucleotide sequence: TGCGCCAGCAGCCAAGACGAGCGTGTGGCCGGGGTTCACTCACCCCTCCACTTT. This encodes CASSQDERVAGVHSPLHF.

This chain uses TRBV7-8 with TRBJ2-5; D remains ambiguous. V was cut by 2 bases and J by 6 bases, with 13 bases left in between. The CDR3 covers 14 residues. Germline V gene sequence: CDR1 SGHVS, CDR2 FQNEAQ. CDR3 DNA: TGTGCCAGCAGCTTAATGAGACTGGGTAAGACCCAGTACTTC. It encodes CASSLMRLGKTQYF.

This clonotype has at least ten counts. DNA of the CDR3: TGTGCCAGCAGCATCTCTGGGGCCAACGTCCTGACTTTC. Translated: CASSISGANVLTF. The V and J genes are TRBV19 and TRBJ2-6; no clear D gene. Germline loops: CDR1 LNHDA, CDR2 SQIVND (reference sequence). The CDR3 totals 13 residues. V lost 9 bases and J 0 bases, leaving 6 bases between the germline ends.

V and J are TRBV6-2 or TRBV6-3 and TRBJ2-7; 7 bases are shared with TRBD1. Trimming removed 5 bases from V and 2 bases from J; junction bases left unmatched: 6. Per germline, CDR1 MNHEY and CDR2 SVGEGT. The CDR3 is 14 residues long. CDR3 residues: CASSRYRGPYEQYF. CDR3 nucleotide sequence: TGTGCCAGCAGTCGGTACAGGGGACCCTACGAGCAGTACTTC.

This clonotype showed up many times. An end of the junction does not agree with germline; a read error may underlie this. The V and J genes are TRBV7-2 and TRBJ2-3, with TRBD2 matching over 7 bases. CDR3 size: 13 residues. Germline V gene lookup returns CDR1 SGHTA and CDR2 FQGNSA. The CDR3 sequence: CASSLALGLVPPF. Written as DNA, the CDR3 is TGTGCCAGCAGCTTAGCGCTTGGACTAGTCCCTCCCTTT.

Of note for this clonotype: This may be a read error: a much more frequent sequence differs by one nucleotide. V and J are TRBV7-2 and TRBJ1-1; D gene unclear. This CDR3 is 14 amino acids long. Germline V CDR1 and CDR2: SGHTA, FQGNSA. Here the CDR3 reads CASCFKGYNTEAFF. CDR3 coding DNA: TGTGCCAGCTGCTTCAAAGGCTACAACACTGAAGCTTTCTTT.

CDR3 sequence: CASSALPGPSYEQYF. CDR3 nucleotide sequence: TGTGCCAGTAGCGCCCTACCGGGACCGAGCTACGAGCAGTACTTC. The rearrangement joins TRBV19 to TRBJ2-7; D is tentatively TRBD1 or TRBD2 (5 bases each). The germline V gene encodes CDR1 LNHDA and CDR2 SQIVND (reference sequence). There are 15 residues in the CDR3. The V end lost 6 bases, the J end lost 3 bases, and 18 bases lay between the germline ends.